This TCR beta chain appears in the sequencing data of a study of metastatic and nonmetastatic thyroid tumors. Study in general: Repertoire comparisons spanned blood and tumor or nodule tissue from malignant and benign thyroid patients.

Germline values: CDR1 SGHTA, CDR2 FQGNSA. Trimming shortened V by 4 bases and J by 4 bases, and 13 bases separated the two germline ends. The CDR3 contains 14 residues. The study's findings and limits: Versus benign nodules, malignant thyroid tumors reportedly had significantly higher TCR beta diversity, in blood and tumor.

No treatment of any kind had been given to any patient before thyroid surgery. In the source study's methods: To classify distant metastasis in papillary thyroid cancer, a model was built from CDR3 differences across clinicopathological groups. Via MiXCR, TCRdb re-called the PCR reads. What appears here as the V and J calls and clone size reflects TCRdb's work, not the paper's. The table has over 15,000 clones, about a quarter seen once. This clone was seen a few times. The antigen is not known. The V and J genes are TRBV7-2 and TRBJ1-2, with D possibly being TRBD1 (6 bases). The sequenced sample consisted of tumor tissue. The TCR was taken from a female donor with papillary thyroid cancer or a benign thyroid nodule (not recorded which). Some clones in this sample may be carry-over from other donors' samples. In DNA, the CDR3 is TGTGCCAGCAGCTCACTACAGGGTAGCTATGGCTACACCTTC. Amino acids: CASSSLQGSYGYTF.